This T cell receptor (beta chain) stems from a study of CD8+ T cells in alopecia areata. There are a few counts of this clone. V lost 4 bases and J lost 6, with 4 bases in between. The CDR3 extends over 11 amino acids. CDR1 and CDR2 from the germline V gene are MNHNS and SASEGT. In each case, RNA was isolated and then reverse transcribed into cDNA as the sequencing template. The table came from immunoSEQ multiplex PCR; TCRdb's copy has only in-frame clones and leaves some out. The table includes about 190,000 clones, 59% detected once. This sequence originates from a human donor with alopecia areata. The source material was CD4+ T cells sorted from blood, sampled at week 0. This chain links TRBV6-1 with TRBJ2-1; no reliable D call. The CDR3 region has the DNA TGTGCCAGCAGTGGTATCAATGAGCAGTTCTTC. This translates into CASSGINEQFF.